This T cell receptor (beta chain) was sequenced for a study of Graves' ophthalmopathy and Graves' hyperthyroidism (dated by TCRdb to 2016 to 2019). With respect to the entire study: Peripheral blood samples were taken at the time of initial diagnosis, before any treatment was given. TCR beta repertoire signatures were used to distinguish Graves' ophthalmopathy from Graves' hyperthyroidism and to predict progression to ophthalmopathy. In total, 135 blood samples were TCR-sequenced: 40 to 45 ophthalmopathy, roughly 80 hyperthyroidism and roughly 17 hyperthyroidism-to-ophthalmopathy patients. To explore V-J signatures that separate ophthalmopathy from hyperthyroidism, a discovery set of about 100 patients was enrolled, consisting of approximately 45 with ophthalmopathy and approximately 60 with stable hyperthyroidism. An independent validation cohort comprised some 19 hyperthyroidism patients and 15 to 17 patients who later progressed from hyperthyroidism to ophthalmopathy. T-cell repertoires of thyroid tissue and blood were compared in several hyperthyroidism patients. After sampling, hyperthyroidism patients received methimazole starting at 30 mg daily, and ophthalmopathy patients received high-dose intravenous methylprednisolone. General conclusions and limits of the study: In cross-validation, the 13-signature model distinguished ophthalmopathy from stable hyperthyroidism with approximately 88% sensitivity and 81% to 83% specificity, and in the test set the corresponding values were roughly 80% and 76%. Among expanded thyroid clonotypes with frequency above 0.001, most also showed up in blood, which suggests that blood repertoires may reflect the thyroid immune response. In validation, the model predicted ophthalmopathy progression with 55% to 71% sensitivity and roughly 72% specificity; 12 predicted patients were CT-confirmed with GO in a median of 6.5 months. No statistical method was used to predetermine the sample size, and group allocation was not hidden from the investigators.

TCR beta CDR3 regions were amplified from RNA transcripts for repertoire sequencing. The first round of RT-PCR was done with HTBI primers and the Qiagen OneStep RT-PCR kit, and was followed by a second round of multiplex PCR, then size selection and purification. Sequencing of the libraries was carried out on an Illumina HiSeq2000 in paired-end mode with 100 bp reads. The paper's data handling went like this. SOAPnuke was used for read processing, and reads with adapters, uncalled bases, a mean Phred below 15, or no exact constant-primer or identifier match were discarded. High-quality paired reads were merged with COPE v1.2.5. Unique nucleotide sequences were defined as clonotypes and aligned to IMGT TRB V, D and J references using MiTCR v1.1. Analysis was restricted to V-J combinations with a frequency above 0.0001, which covered roughly 99% of repertoires. For each V-J combination, a TCR clonal expansion and chaos score was defined as the ratio of F50 clonal expansion to chaos observed in the TCRdist matrix. Welch's t-statistics and random forest were used to reduce the features to 10 to 15 V-J combinations, which were then used as input to a naive Bayes classifier. The similarity between thyroid and blood repertoires was quantified using the Morisita-Horn index. The raw public data were reprocessed by TCRdb itself: fastp quality trimming at Q25, MiXCR clonotype calling, in-frame beta chains only. All rows with the same CDR3 protein become a single entry with the most common DNA and genes. These V and J calls derive from TCRdb rather than the authors' analysis. Recorded for this sample are some 350,000 distinct CDR3 sequences; 17% of them occurred a single time. Of the sample, 2.4% falls within the top ten clones.

V has 5 bases trimmed and J has 3 bases trimmed; junction bases matching no gene number 3. CDR1 and CDR2 (SGHVS, FQNEAQ) derive from the germline V gene. There are 14 amino acids in the CDR3, from cysteine to phenylalanine inclusive. Of all the DNA, just the CDR3 is kept, 42 bases in frame from base 1. In this sample, this clonotype turned up many times. Its antigen is not yet known. The input lacks base qualities; no much larger clone sits a single base away. A patient counted as having stable hyperthyroidism if there was no progression to ophthalmopathy within 18 months of follow-up. Patients with hyperthyroidism were aged 18 to 65 years, had been newly diagnosed, and had a disease duration of less than 2 months. Patients with other autoimmune diseases, uncontrolled infections, pregnancy or lactation were excluded. Clinical symptoms, serum thyroxine, TRAb, thyroid ultrasound and orbital computed tomography formed the basis of the diagnosis. PBMCs were isolated from around 10 ml of fresh peripheral blood by Ficoll-Paque density gradient centrifugation. Trizol reagent was used to extract the total RNA, and its quality was then checked on an Agilent 2100 Bioanalyzer.

The receptor comes from an adult woman with stable Graves' hyperthyroidism. Here the chain combines TRBV7-8 and TRBJ2-7; 11 central nucleotides agree with TRBD1. Sequencing was performed on peripheral blood. The bases are TGTGCCAGCAGCATGGACAGGGGGCTCTACGAGCAGTACTTC. Its amino acids are CASSMDRGLYEQYF. Supplemented by the reference TRBV7-8 and TRBJ2-7 proteins around the CDR3, the complete variable domain is GAGVSQSPRYKVAKRGQDVALRCDPISGHVSLFWYQQALGQGPEFLTYFQNEAQLDKSGLPSDRFFAERPEGSVSTLKIQRTQQEDSAVYLCASSMDRGLYEQYFGPGTRLTVT.